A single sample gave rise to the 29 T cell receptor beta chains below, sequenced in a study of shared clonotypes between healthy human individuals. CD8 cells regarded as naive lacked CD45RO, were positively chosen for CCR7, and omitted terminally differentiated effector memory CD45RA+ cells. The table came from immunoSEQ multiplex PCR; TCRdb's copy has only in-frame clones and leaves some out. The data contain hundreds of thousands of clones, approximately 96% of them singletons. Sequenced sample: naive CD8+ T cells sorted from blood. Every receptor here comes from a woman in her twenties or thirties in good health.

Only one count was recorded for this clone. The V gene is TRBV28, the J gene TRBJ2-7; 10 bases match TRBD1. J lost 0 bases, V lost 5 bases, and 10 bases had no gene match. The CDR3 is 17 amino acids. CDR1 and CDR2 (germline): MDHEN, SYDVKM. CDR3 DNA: TGTGCCAGCAGTCTACCGGGGACAGGGGCCGGCTCCTACGAGCAGTACTTC. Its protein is CASSLPGTGAGSYEQYF.

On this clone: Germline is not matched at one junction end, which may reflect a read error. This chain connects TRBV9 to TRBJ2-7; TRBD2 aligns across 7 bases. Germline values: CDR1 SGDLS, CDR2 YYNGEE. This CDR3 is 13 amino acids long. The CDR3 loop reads CASSVWEGRCLLF. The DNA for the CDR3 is TGTGCCAGCAGCGTATGGGAGGGAAGGTGCCTTCTTTTC.

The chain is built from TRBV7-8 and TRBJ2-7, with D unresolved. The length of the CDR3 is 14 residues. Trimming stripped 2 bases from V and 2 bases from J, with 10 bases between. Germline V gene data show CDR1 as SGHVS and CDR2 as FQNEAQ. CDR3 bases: TGTGCCAGCAGCTTAACATTGGGAACCTACGAGCAGTACTTC. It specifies CASSLTLGTYEQYF. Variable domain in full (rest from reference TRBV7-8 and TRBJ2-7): GAGVSQSPRYKVAKRGQDVALRCDPISGHVSLFWYQQALGQGPEFLTYFQNEAQLDKSGLPSDRFFAERPEGSVSTLKIQRTQQEDSAVYLCASSLTLGTYEQYFGPGTRLTVT.

The CDR3 DNA is TGTGCCAGTGCGGAGAGCGGGAGTGGTACAGATACGCAGTATTTT. It encodes CASAESGSGTDTQYF. The chain employs TRBV19 and TRBJ2-3; 8 bases match TRBD2. CDR1 is LNHDA and CDR2 is SQIVND in the germline V gene (reference sequence). The V and J ends lost 8 bases and 3 bases, in that order; junction bases with no gene match: 10. The CDR3 runs 15 residues.

CDR3 amino acids: CASGLAGGVNEQFF. The CDR3 DNA reads as TGTGCTAGTGGTTTAGCGGGAGGGGTCAATGAGCAGTTCTTC. The chain has TRBV12-5 and TRBJ2-1, with TRBD2 identical over 10 bases. V lost 3 bases and J lost 6; bases outside the gene matches: 2. The CDR3 runs to 14 residues. Germline loops: CDR1 LGHNT, CDR2 FRNRAP.

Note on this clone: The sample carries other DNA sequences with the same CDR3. DNA for the CDR3: TGTGCCAGCAGCCCGACCGGGGAGCTGTTTTTT. Encoded protein: CASSPTGELFF. The chain employs TRBV7-9 and TRBJ2-2, with D uncertain. CDR1 and CDR2 (germline): SEHNR, FQNEAQ (reference sequence). The V end lost 5 bases, the J end lost 5 bases, and 3 bases lay between the germline ends. CDR3 length: 11 amino acids.

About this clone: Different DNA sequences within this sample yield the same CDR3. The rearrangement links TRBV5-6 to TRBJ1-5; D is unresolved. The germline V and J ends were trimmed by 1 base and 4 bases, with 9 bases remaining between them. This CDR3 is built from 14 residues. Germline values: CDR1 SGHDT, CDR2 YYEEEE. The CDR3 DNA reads TGTGCCAGCAGCTTGTGGGGAGGAAATCAGCCCCAGCATTTT. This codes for CASSLWGGNQPQHF.

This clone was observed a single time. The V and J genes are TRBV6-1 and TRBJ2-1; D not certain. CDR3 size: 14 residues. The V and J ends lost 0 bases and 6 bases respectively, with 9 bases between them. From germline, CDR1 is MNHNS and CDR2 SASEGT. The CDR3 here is CASSEARKTNEQFF. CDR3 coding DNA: TGTGCCAGCAGTGAAGCGAGGAAAACCAATGAGCAGTTCTTC.

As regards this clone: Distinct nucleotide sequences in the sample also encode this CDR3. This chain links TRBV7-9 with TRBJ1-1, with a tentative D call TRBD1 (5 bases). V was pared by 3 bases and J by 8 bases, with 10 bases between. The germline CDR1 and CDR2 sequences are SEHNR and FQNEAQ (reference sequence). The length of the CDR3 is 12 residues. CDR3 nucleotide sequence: TGTGCCAGCAGCTTGGGACGGACCGAAGCTTTCTTT. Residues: CASSLGRTEAFF.

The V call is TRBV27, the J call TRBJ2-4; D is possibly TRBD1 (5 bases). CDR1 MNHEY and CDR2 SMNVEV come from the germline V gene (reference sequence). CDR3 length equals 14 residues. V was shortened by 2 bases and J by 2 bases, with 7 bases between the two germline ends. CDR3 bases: TGTGCCAGCAGTTTAGCAGGGTCCAAAAACATTCAGTACTTC. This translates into CASSLAGSKNIQYF.

The CDR3 DNA sequence: TGTGCCAGCAGTATAGGACAGGGTTCGTCAGATGAGCAGTTCTTC. It encodes CASSIGQGSSDEQFF. The chain has TRBV28 and TRBJ2-1; 8 bases agree with TRBD1. From germline, CDR1 is MDHEN and CDR2 SYDVKM. The CDR3 is made up of 15 amino acids. The trim removed 5 bases at V and 8 bases at J, leaving 11 bases unmatched.

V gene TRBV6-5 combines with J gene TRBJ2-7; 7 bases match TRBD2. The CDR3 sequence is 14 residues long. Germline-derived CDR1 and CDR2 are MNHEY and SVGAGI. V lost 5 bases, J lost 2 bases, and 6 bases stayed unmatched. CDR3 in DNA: TGTGCCAGCAGTGGGGGGGTCCGGCCCTACGAGCAGTACTTC. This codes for CASSGGVRPYEQYF.

The CDR3 nucleotides read TGTGCCAGCAGCTTAAGTCTGGAATCAGAGGAAAAACTGTTTTTT. Translation gives CASSLSLESEEKLFF. The chain combines TRBV7-9 with TRBJ1-4; D unclear. Germline CDR1 reads SEHNR; CDR2 reads FQNEAQ (reference sequence). Trimming stripped 2 bases from V and 8 bases from J, with 15 bases between. CDR3 length equals 15 residues. The complete variable domain, with remaining parts taken from reference TRBV7-9 and TRBJ1-4, reads DTGVSQNPRHKITKRGQNVTFRCDPISEHNRLYWYRQTLGQGPEFLTYFQNEAQLEKSRLLSDRFSAERPKGSFSTLEIQRTEQGDSAMYLCASSLSLESEEKLFFGSGTQLSVL.

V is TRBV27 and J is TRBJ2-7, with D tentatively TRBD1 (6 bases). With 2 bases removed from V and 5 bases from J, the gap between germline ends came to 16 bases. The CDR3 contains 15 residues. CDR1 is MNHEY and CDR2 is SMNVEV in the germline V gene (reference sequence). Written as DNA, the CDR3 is TGTGCCAGCAGTTTAACACCTGCAGGGGTCCACGAGCAGTACTTC. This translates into CASSLTPAGVHEQYF.

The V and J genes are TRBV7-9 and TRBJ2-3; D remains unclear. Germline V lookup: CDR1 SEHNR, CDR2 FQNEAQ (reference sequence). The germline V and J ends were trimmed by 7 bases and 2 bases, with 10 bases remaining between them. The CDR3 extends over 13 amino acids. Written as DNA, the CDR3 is TGTGCCAGCACGAACCTCATCACAGATACGCAGTATTTT. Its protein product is CASTNLITDTQYF.

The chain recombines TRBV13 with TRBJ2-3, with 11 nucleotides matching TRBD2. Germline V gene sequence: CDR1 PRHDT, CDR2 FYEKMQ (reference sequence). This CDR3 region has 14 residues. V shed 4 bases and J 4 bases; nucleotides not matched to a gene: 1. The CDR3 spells CASSSLAGADTQYF. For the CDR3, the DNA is TGTGCCAGCAGCTCACTAGCGGGAGCAGATACGCAGTATTTT.

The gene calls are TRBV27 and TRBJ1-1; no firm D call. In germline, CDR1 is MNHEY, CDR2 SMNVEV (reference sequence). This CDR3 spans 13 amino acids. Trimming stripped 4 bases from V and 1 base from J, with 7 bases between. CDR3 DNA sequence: TGTGCCAGCAGTTCTATGGAGAACACTGAAGCTTTCTTT. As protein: CASSSMENTEAFF.

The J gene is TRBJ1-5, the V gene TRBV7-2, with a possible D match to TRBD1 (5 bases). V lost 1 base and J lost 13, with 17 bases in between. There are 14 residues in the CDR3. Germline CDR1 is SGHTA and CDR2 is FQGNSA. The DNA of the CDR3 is TGTGCCAGCAGCTTAGGGGGATCCGGGACTGAACAGCATTTT. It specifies CASSLGGSGTEQHF.

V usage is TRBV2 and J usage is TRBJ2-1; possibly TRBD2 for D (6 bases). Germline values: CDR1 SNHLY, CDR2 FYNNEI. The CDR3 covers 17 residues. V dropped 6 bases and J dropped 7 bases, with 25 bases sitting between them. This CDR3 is CASRQSAGTDPSNEQFF. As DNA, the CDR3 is TGTGCCAGCAGGCAATCCGCCGGGACTGACCCATCGAATGAGCAGTTCTTC.

The CDR3 region has the DNA TGTGCCAGCAGTCCCCCCCCCAGGGGGCTCGCGGATCAGCCCCAGCATTTT. Its protein product is CASSPPPRGLADQPQHF. J is TRBJ1-5 and V is TRBV28, with 8 bases that match TRBD1. With V trimmed by 5 bases and J by 5 bases, 14 bases remained unmatched. Germline V gene sequence: CDR1 MDHEN, CDR2 SYDVKM. CDR3 length: 17 residues.

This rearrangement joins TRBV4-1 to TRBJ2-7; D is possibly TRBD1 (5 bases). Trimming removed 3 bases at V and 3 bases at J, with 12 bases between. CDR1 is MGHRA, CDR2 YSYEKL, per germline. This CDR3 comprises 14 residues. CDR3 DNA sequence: TGCGCCAGCAGCCACCGATACCAGGGCTACGAGCAGTACTTC. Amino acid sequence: CASSHRYQGYEQYF.

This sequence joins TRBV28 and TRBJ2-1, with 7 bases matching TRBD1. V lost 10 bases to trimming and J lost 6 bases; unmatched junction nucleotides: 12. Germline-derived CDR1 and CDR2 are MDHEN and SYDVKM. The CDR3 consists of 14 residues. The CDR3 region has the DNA TGTGCCAACTCCCAGGACAGGAGAATCAATGAGCAGTTCTTC. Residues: CANSQDRRINEQFF.

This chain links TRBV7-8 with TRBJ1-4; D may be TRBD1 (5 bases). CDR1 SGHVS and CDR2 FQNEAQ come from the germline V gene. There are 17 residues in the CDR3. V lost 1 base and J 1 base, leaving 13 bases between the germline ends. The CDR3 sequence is CASSLVGAQITNEKLFF. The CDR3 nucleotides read TGTGCCAGCAGCTTAGTAGGGGCGCAAATAACTAATGAAAAACTGTTTTTT.

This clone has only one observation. CDR3 sequence reads: CATSGQGFGYGYTF. The CDR3 DNA reads TGTGCCACCAGCGGGCAGGGTTTTGGCTATGGCTACACCTTC. This sequence joins TRBV15 and TRBJ1-2, with D possibly TRBD1 on 5 matching bases. CDR1 is LNHNV and CDR2 is YYDKDF in the germline V gene (reference sequence). Trimming removed 5 bases from V and 4 bases from J, with 14 bases in between. The CDR3 spans 14 residues.

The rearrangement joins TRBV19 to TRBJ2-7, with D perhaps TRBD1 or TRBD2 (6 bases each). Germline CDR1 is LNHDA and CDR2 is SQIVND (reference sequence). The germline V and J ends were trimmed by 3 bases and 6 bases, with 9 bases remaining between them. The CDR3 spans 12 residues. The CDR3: CASSIGGLEQYF. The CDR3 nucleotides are TGTGCCAGTAGTATTGGGGGGCTCGAGCAGTACTTC.

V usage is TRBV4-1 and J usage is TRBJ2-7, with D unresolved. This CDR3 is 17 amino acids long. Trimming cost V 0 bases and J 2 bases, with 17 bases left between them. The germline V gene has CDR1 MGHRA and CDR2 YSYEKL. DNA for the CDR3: TGCGCCAGCAGCCAAGATGTGGTCTCTCGCTTAGCCTACGAGCAGTACTTC. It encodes CASSQDVVSRLAYEQYF.

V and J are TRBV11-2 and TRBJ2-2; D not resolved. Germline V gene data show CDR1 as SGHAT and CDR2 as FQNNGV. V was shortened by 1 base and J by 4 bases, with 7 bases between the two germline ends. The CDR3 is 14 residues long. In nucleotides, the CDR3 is TGTGCCAGCAGCTTAGGTGGCACCACCGGGGAGCTGTTTTTT. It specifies CASSLGGTTGELFF. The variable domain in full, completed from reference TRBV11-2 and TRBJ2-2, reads EAGVAQSPRYKIIEKRQSVAFWCNPISGHATLYWYQQILGQGPKLLIQFQNNGVVDDSQLPKDRFSAERLKGVDSTLKIQPAKLEDSAVYLCASSLGGTTGELFFGEGSRLTVL.

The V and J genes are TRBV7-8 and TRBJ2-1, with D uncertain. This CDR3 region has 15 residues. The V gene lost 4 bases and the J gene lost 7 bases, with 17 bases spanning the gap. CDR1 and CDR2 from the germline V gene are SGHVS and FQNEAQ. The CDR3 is CASSSPGPPANEQFF. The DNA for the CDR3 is TGTGCCAGCAGCTCCCCCGGGCCCCCGGCAAATGAGCAGTTCTTC.

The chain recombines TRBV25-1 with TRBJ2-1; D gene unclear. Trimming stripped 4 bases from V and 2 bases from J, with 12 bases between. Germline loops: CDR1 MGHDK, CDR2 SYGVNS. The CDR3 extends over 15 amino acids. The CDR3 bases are TGTGCCAGCAGTGCCCCGGAATACGCCTACAATGAGCAGTTCTTC. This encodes CASSAPEYAYNEQFF. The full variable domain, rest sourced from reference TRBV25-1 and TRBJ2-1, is EADIYQTPRYLVIGTGKKITLECSQTMGHDKMYWYQQDPGMELHLIHYSYGVNSTEKGDLSSESTVSRIRTEHFPLTLESARPSHTSQYLCASSAPEYAYNEQFFGPGTRLTVL.